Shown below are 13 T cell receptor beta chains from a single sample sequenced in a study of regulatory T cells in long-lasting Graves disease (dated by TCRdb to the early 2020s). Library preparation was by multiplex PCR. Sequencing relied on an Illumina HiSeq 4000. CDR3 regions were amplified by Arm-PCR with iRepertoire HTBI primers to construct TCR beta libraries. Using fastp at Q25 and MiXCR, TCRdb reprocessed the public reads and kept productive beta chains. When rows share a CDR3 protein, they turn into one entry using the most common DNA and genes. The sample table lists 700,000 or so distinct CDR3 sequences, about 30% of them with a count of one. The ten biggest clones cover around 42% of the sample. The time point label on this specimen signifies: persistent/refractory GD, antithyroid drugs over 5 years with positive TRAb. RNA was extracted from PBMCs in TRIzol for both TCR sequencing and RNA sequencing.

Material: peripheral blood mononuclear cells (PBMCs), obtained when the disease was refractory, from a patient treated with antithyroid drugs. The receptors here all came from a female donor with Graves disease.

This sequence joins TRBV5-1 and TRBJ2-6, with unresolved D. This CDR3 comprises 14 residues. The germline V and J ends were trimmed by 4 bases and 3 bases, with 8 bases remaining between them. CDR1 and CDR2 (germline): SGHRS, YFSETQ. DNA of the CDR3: TGCGCCAGCAGCCCCCCATTTGGGGCCAACGTCCTGACTTTC. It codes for CASSPPFGANVLTF.

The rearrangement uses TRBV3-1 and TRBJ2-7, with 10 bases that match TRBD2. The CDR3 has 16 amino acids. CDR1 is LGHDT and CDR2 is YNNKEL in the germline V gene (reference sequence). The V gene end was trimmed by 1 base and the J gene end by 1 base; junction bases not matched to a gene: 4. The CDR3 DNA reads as TGTGCCAGCAGCCAAGGAAGGACTAGCGGTTCCTACGAGCAGTACTTC. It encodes CASSQGRTSGSYEQYF.

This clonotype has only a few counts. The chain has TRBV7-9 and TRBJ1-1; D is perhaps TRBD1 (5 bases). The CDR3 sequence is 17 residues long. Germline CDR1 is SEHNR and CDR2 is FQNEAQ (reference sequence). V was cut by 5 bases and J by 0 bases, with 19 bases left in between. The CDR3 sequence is CASSRTKMPSVNTEAFF. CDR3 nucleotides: TGTGCCAGCAGCAGGACAAAGATGCCCTCGGTGAACACTGAAGCTTTCTTT.

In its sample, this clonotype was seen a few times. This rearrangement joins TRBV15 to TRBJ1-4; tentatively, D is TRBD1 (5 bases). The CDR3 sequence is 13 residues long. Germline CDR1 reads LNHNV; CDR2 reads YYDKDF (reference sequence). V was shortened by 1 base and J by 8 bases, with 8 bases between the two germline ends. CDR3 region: CATSRGQREKLFF. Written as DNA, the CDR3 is TGTGCCACCAGCAGAGGACAGAGGGAAAAACTGTTTTTT.

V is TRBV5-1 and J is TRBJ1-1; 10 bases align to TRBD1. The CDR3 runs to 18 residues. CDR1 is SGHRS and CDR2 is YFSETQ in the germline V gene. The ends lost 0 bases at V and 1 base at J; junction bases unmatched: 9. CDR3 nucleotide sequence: TGCGCCAGCAGCTTGGCGAGGGGACAGGGGTCTAAGAACACTGAAGCTTTCTTT. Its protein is CASSLARGQGSKNTEAFF.

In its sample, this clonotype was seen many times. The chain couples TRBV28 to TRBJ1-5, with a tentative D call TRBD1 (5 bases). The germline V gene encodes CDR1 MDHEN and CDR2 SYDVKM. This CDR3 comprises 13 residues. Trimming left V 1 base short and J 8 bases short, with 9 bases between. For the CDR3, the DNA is TGTGCCAGCAGTTTATTCGGGGGGGAGCCCCAGCATTTT. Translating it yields CASSLFGGEPQHF.

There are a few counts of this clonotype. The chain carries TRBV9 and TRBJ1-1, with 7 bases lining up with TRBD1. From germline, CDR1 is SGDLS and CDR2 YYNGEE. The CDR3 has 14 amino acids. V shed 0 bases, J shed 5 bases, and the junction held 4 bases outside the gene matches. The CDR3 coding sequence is TGTGCCAGCAGCGTAGAGTCAGGGGGGACTGAAGCTTTCTTT. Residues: CASSVESGGTEAFF.

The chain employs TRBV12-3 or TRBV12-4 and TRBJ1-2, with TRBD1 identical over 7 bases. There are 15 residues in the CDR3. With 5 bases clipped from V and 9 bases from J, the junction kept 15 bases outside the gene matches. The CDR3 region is CASSTPTGFNYRYTF. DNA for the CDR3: TGTGCCAGCAGTACCCCGACAGGGTTTAATTATCGCTACACCTTC.

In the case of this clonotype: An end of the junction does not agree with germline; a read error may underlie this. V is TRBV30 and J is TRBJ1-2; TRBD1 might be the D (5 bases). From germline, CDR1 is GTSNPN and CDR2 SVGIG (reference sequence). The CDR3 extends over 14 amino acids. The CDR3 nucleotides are TGTGCCTGGAGTGTAGTTGGACGGAGGGGCGGCTGCACCTTC. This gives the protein CAWSVVGRRGGCTF. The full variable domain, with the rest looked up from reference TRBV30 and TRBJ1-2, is SQTIHQWPATLVQPVGSPLSLECTVEGTSNPNLYWYRQAAGRGLQLLFYSVGIGQISSEVPQNLSASRPQDRQFILSSKKLLLSDSGFYLCAWSVVGRRGGCTFGSGTRLTVV.

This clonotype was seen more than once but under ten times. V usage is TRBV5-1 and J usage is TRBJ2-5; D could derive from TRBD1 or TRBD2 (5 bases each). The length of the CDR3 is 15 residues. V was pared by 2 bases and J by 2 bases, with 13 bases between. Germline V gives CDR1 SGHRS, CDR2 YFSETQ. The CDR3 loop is CASSFSGTPQETQYF. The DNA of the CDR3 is TGCGCCAGCAGCTTTTCCGGGACGCCTCAAGAGACCCAGTACTTC. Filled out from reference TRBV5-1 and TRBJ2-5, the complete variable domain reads KAGVTQTPRYLIKTRGQQVTLSCSPISGHRSVSWYQQTPGQGLQFLFEYFSETQRNKGNFPGRFSGRQFSNSRSEMNVSTLELGDSALYLCASSFSGTPQETQYFGPGTRLLVL.

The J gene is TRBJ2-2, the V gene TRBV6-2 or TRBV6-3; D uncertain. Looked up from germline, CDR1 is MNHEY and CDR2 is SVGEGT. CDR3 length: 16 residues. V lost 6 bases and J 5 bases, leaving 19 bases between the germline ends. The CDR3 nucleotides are TGTGCCAGCAGGCAACCCTGGGCGGAGATTACCGGGGAGCTGTTTTTT. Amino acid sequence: CASRQPWAEITGELFF.

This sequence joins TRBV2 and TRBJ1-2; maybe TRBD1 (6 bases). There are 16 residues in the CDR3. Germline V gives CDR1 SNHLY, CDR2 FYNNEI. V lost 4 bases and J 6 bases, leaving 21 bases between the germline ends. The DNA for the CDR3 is TGTGCCAGCAGTGTTAACAGGGCCTGGGTCTCCGATGGCTACACCTTC. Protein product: CASSVNRAWVSDGYTF.

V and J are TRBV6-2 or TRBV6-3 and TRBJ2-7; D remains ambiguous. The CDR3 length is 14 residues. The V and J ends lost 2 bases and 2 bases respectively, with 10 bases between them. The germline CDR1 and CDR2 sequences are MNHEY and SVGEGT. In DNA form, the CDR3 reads TGTGCCAGCAGTTACGGGTCGCCACCCTACGAGCAGTACTTC. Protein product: CASSYGSPPYEQYF.